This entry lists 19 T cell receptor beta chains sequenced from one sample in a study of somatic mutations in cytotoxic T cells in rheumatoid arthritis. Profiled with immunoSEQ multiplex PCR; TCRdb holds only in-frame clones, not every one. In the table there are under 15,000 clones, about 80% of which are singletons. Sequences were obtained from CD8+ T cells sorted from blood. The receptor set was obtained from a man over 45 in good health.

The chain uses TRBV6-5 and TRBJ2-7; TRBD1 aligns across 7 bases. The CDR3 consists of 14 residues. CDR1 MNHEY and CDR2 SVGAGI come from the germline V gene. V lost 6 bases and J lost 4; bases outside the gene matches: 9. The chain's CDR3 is CASRDRDSPYEQYV. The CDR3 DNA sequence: TGTGCCAGCAGGGACCGGGACAGCCCTTACGAGCAGTACGTC.

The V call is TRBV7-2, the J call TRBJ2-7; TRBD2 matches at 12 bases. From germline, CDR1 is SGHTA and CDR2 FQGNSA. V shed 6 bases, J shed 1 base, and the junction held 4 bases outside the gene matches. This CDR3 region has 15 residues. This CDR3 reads CASSWTSGNSYEQYF. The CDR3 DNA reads TGTGCCAGCAGTTGGACTAGCGGGAATTCCTACGAGCAGTACTTC.

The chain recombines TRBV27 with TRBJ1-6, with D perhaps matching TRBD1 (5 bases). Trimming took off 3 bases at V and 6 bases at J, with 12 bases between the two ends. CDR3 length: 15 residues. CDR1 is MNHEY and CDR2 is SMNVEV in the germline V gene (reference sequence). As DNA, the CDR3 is TGTGCCAGCAGTTTGTGGCAGGGCAGTAATTCACCCCTCCACTTT. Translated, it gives CASSLWQGSNSPLHF.

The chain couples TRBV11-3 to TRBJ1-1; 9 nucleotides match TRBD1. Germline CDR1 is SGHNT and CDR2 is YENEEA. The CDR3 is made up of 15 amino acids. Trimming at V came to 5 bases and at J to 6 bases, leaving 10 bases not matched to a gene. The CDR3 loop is CASSTRQGVEAEAFF. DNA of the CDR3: TGTGCCAGCAGCACAAGACAGGGGGTAGAAGCTGAAGCTTTCTTT.

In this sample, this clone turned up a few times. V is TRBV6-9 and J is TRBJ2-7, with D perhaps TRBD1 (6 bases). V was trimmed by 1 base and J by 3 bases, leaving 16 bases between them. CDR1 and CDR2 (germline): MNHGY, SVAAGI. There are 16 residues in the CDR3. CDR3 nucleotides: TGTGCCAGCAGTTATTTGCCTATGGACAGCCTCTACGAGCAGTACTTC. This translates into CASSYLPMDSLYEQYF.

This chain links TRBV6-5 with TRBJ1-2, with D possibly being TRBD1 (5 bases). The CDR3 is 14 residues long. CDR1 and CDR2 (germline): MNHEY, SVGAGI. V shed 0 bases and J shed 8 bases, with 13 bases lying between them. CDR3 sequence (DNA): TGTGCCAGCAGTTACTCGGAAAGGGGCGAGGGCTACACCTTC. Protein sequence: CASSYSERGEGYTF.

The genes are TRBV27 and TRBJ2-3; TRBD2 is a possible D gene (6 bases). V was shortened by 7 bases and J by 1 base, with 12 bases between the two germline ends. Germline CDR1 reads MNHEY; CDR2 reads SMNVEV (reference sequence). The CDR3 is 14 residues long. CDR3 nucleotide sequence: TGTGCCAGCACACCTGGGACTCGCACAGATACGCAGTATTTT. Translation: CASTPGTRTDTQYF.

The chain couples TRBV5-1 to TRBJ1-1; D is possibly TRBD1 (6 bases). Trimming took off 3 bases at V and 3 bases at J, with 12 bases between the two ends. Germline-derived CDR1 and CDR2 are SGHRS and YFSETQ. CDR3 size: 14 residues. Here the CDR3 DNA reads TGCGCCAGCAGCTGGAGGGGGGCGGACACTGAAGCTTTCTTT. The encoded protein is CASSWRGADTEAFF. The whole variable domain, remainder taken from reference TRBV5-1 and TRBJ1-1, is KAGVTQTPRYLIKTRGQQVTLSCSPISGHRSVSWYQQTPGQGLQFLFEYFSETQRNKGNFPGRFSGRQFSNSRSEMNVSTLELGDSALYLCASSWRGADTEAFFGQGTRLTVV.

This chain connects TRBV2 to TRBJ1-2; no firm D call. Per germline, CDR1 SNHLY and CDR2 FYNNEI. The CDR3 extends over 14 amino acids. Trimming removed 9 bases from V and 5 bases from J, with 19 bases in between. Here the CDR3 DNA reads TGTGCCAGGGGAGGAGAATCGGCCGGGTATGGCTACACCTTC. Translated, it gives CARGGESAGYGYTF.

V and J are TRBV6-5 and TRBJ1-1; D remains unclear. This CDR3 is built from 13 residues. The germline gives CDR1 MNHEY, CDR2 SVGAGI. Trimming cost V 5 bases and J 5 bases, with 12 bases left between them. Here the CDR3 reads CASSPGPGTEAFF. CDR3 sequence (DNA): TGTGCCAGCAGTCCCGGCCCCGGGACTGAAGCTTTCTTT.

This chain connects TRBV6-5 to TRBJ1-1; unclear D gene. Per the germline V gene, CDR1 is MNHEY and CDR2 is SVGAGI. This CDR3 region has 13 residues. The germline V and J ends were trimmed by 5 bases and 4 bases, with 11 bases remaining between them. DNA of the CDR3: TGTGCCAGCAGTCAACCGGGGTTCACTGAAGCTTTCTTT. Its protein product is CASSQPGFTEAFF.

CDR3 nucleotide sequence: TGTGCCAGCAGCTTACCCCCGACGGGCGCCATCGAGCAGTACTTC. Encoded protein: CASSLPPTGAIEQYF. The chain links TRBV7-9 to TRBJ2-7; no definite D call. Germline V lookup: CDR1 SEHNR, CDR2 FQNEAQ (reference sequence). This CDR3 contains 15 residues. Trimming shortened V by 2 bases and J by 6 bases, and 17 bases separated the two germline ends.

CDR3 amino acids: CASSLPTSGGAVIGEQFF. CDR3 nucleotide sequence: TGTGCCAGCAGTTTGCCGACTAGCGGGGGGGCCGTTATTGGTGAGCAGTTCTTC. The chain employs TRBV28 and TRBJ2-1; 14 bases align to TRBD2. V lost 3 bases to trimming and J lost 9 bases; unmatched junction nucleotides: 13. This CDR3 is built from 18 residues. Germline assignment: CDR1 MDHEN and CDR2 SYDVKM.

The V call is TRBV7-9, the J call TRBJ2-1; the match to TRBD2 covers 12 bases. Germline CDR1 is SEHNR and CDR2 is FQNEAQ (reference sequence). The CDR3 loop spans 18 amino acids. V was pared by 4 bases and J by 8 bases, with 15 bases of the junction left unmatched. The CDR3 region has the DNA TGTGCCAGCAGCTCTACTAGCGGGGGGCCCTCCTGGAACGATGAGCAGTTCTTC. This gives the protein CASSSTSGGPSWNDEQFF.

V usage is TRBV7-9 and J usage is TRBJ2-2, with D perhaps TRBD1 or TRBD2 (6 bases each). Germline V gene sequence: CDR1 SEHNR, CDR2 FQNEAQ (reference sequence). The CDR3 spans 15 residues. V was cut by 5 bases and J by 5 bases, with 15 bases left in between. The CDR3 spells CASSPRRGETGELFF. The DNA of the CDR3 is TGTGCCAGCAGCCCCCGTAGGGGGGAAACCGGGGAGCTGTTTTTT.

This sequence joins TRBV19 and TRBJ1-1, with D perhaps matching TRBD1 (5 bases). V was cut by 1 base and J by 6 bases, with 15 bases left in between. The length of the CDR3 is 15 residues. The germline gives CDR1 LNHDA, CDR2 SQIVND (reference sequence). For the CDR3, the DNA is TGTGCCAGTAGTATAGCGGGGCACAGTGGGCCTGAAGCTTTCTTT. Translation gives CASSIAGHSGPEAFF.

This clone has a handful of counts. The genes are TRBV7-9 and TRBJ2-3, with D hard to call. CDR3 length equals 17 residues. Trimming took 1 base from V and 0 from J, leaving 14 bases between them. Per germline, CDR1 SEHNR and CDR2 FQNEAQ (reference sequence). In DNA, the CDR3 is TGTGCCAGCAGCTTAGAGGCCCCTTATACTAGCACAGATACGCAGTATTTT. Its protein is CASSLEAPYTSTDTQYF.

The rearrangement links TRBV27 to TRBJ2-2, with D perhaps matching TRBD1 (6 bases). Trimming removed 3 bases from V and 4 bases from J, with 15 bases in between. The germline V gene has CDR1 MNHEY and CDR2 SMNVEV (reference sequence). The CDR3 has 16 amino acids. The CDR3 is CASSFGAGVFTGELFF. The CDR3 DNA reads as TGTGCCAGCAGTTTTGGGGCAGGGGTGTTCACCGGGGAGCTGTTTTTT.

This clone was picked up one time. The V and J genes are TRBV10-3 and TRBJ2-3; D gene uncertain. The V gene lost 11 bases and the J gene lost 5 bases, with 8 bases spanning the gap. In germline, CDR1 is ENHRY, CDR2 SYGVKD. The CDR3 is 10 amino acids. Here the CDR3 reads CAAEGDTQYF. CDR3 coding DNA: TGTGCCGCGGAAGGAGATACGCAGTATTTT.